This T cell receptor beta chain was captured by sequencing in a study of OX40 agonist ivuxolimab in advanced cancers. Between the trimmed V and J ends, which lost 1 base and 4 bases, there was a span of 16 bases. Germline CDR1 and CDR2: LGHNA and YSLEER. The CDR3 runs to 16 residues. The repertoire was sequenced with immunoSEQ multiplex PCR; TCRdb's copy has only in-frame clones and lacks some. Of 37,000 or so clones listed, roughly 90% are singletons. This specimen was CD4+ or CD8+ T cells sorted from blood, taken in a trial of the OX40 agonist ivuxolimab. The chain has TRBV4-3 and TRBJ1-2, with D possibly being TRBD1 (5 bases). This sequence originates from an adult with an advanced solid tumor such as melanoma, head and neck, liver or kidney cancer. This CDR3 is CASSQARAGPSYGYTF. CDR3 in DNA: TGCGCCAGCAGCCAAGCTCGGGCAGGGCCCTCCTATGGCTACACCTTC.